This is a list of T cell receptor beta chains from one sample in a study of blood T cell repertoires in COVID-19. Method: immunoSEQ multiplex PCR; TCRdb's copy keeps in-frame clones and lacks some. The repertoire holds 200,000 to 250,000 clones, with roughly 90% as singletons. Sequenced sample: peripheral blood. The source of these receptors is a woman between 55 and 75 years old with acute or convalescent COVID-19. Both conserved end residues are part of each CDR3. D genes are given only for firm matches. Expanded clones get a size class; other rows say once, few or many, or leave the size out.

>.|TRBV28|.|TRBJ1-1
TGTGCCATTACTAAGGGACACCCGAACACTGAAGCTTTCTTT
CAITKGHPNTEAFF
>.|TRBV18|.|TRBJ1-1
TGTGCCAGCTCAGTAGGACAGACGAACACTGAAGCTTTCTTT
CASSVGQTNTEAFF
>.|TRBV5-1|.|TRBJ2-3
TGCGCCAGCAGCTTGGAACAGGCTAGCACAGATACGCAGTATTTT
CASSLEQASTDTQYF
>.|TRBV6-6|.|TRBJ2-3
TGTGCCAGCAGTCCAGGCACAGATACGCAGTATTTT
CASSPGTDTQYF
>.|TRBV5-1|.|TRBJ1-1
TGCGCCAGCAGCTTGGTCAGGGGATCGGACACTGAAGCTTTCTTT
CASSLVRGSDTEAFF
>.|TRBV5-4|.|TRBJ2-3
TGTGCCAGCAGCTCAACAATAGATACGCAGTATTTT
CASSSTIDTQYF
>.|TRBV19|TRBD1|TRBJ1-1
TGTGCCAGTAGCGTGAAGGACAGGACTAAAGCTTTCTTT
CASSVKDRTKAFF
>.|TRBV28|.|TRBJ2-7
TGTGCCAGCAGTTTAGGTCTCGTGACAGTTTCCTACGAGCAGTACTTC
CASSLGLVTVSYEQYF
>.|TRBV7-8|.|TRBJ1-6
TGTGCCAGCAGCTTAGTCCCCGGGGGGAATTCACCCCTCCACTTT
CASSLVPGGNSPLHF
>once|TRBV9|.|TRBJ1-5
TGTGCCAGCAGCGTAGAACAGTCTGGGCCCCAGCATTTT
CASSVEQSGPQHF
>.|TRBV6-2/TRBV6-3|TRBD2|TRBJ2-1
TGTGCCAGCAGTCCCCGCGGGCGGGGGGGCCCCAATGAGCAGTTCTTC
CASSPRGRGGPNEQFF
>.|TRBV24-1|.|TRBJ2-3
TGTGCCACCAGTGATTTGAAACACACAGATACGCAGTATTTT
CATSDLKHTDTQYF
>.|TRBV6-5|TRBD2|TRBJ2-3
TGTGCCAGCAGTTACGCCCTGGCGGGGGGGCTCGATACGCAGTATTTT
CASSYALAGGLDTQYF
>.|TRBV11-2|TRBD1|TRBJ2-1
TGTGCCAGCAGCTTAGTGGTGGGACAGCCATCCTACAATGAGCAGTTCTTC
CASSLVVGQPSYNEQFF
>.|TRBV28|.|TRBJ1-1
TGTGCCAGCAGTTTATTGGGGGCAGGAGGACAAGGGATTACTGAAGCTTTCTTT
CASSLLGAGGQGITEAFF
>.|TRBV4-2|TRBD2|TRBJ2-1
TGTGCCAGCAGCCAAGATATCGGGACTAGCGGGAAGTTTGAGCAGTTCTTC
CASSQDIGTSGKFEQFF
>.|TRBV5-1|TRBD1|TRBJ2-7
TGCGCCAGCAAAGATAAAGCCGGGACAGGGTCCTACGAGCAGTACTTC
CASKDKAGTGSYEQYF
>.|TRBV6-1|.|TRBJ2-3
TGTGCCAGCAGTGAACGAGCAGATACGCAGTATTTT
CASSERADTQYF
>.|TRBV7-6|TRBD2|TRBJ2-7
TGTGCCAGCAGCTTAGCCGCTAGCGGGGCCAATAGAGAGCAGTACTTC
CASSLAASGANREQYF
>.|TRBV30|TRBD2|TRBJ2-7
TGTGCCTGGACTAGCGGGGGCGACTACGAGCAGTACTTC
CAWTSGGDYEQYF
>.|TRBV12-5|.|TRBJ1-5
TGTGCTAGTGGTTTGGGGACACTGAATAGCAATCAGCCCCAGCATTTT
CASGLGTLNSNQPQHF
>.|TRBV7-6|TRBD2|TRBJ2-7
TGTGCCAGCAGCCCACGGGGGGGCAGCTCCTACGAGCAGTACTTC
CASSPRGGSSYEQYF
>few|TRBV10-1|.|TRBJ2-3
TGCGCCAGCAGTGAGTCAGGGAGCCGCACAGATACGCAGTATTTT
CASSESGSRTDTQYF
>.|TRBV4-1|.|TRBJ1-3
TGCGCCAGCAGCCAAGATCAAGGGAGGGCCTCTGGAAACACCATATATTTT
CASSQDQGRASGNTIYF
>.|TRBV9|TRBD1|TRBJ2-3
TGTGCCAGCAGCCCCCGCCCCGGGACAGGGGGATTGACGCAGTATTTT
CASSPRPGTGGLTQYF
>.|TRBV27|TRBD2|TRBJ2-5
TGTGCCAGCAGTCGACAGCGGGGAGAGACCCAGTACTTC
CASSRQRGETQYF
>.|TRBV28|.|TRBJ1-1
TGTGCCAGCAGTTCCTTGACAGGTGAAGCTTTCTTT
CASSSLTGEAFF
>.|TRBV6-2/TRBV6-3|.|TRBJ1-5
TGTGCCAGCAGTTACGATGGGCCCAATCAGCCCCAGCATTTT
CASSYDGPNQPQHF
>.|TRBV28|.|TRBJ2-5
TGTGCCAGCAGTTTACCGACAGGAGAGACCCAGTACTTC
CASSLPTGETQYF
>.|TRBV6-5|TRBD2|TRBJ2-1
TGTGCCAGCAGTCGGGGACTAGCGGGGGGAGTGGAGCAGTTCTTC
CASSRGLAGGVEQFF
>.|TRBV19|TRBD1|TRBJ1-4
TGTGCCAGTAGAAAAGCCGGGACAGCCAATGAAAAACTGTTTTTT
CASRKAGTANEKLFF
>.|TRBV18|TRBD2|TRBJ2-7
TGTGCCAGCTCACCAGGGCGGACTAGCGGGAGTTACGAGCAGTACTTC
CASSPGRTSGSYEQYF
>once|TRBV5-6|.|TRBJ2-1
TGTGCCAGCAGCTTGGGAGGAGCGGCCCCGTTCTTC
CASSLGGAAPFF
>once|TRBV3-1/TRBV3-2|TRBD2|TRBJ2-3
TGTGCCAGCAGCCAAGGAGGCGGGGGGCCAGATACGCAGTATTTT
CASSQGGGGPDTQYF
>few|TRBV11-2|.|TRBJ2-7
TGTGCCAGCAGAAACATGGGGGGGCGCCTGGACGAGCAGTACTTC
CASRNMGGRLDEQYF
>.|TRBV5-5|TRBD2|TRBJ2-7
TGTGCCAGCAGCCGAACTAGCGGTCTTACCTACGAGCAGTACTTC
CASSRTSGLTYEQYF
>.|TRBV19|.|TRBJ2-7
TGTGCCAGTAGTGTCACAGGGAACCACGAGCAGTACTTC
CASSVTGNHEQYF
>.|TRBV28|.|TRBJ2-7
TGTGCCAGCATCCTCAACCAGGGAGGCTACGAGCAGTACTTC
CASILNQGGYEQYF
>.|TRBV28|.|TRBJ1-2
TGTGCCAGCAAGGCCCCACATTCGGGCTATGGCTACACCTTC
CASKAPHSGYGYTF
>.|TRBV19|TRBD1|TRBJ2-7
TGTGCCAGTCAACCCGGGACAGGCTACTACGAGCAGTACTTC
CASQPGTGYYEQYF
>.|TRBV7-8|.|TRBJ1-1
TGTGCCAGCAGCATGAGTGGTAGGGGTGAAGCTTTCTTT
CASSMSGRGEAFF
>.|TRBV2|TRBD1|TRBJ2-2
TGTGCCAGCAGAAGTTCGGCCGGGACAGCGAACACCGGGGAGCTGTTTTTT
CASRSSAGTANTGELFF
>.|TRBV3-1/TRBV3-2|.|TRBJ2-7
TGTGCCAGCAGCCCGTGGGGGGACTACGAGCAGTACTTC
CASSPWGDYEQYF
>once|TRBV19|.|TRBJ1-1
TGTGCCAGTAGTGAACGTGGTACGAGGACTGAAGCTTTCTTT
CASSERGTRTEAFF
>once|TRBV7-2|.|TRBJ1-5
TGTGCCAGCAGCCAGCGGGCAGATCAGCCCCAGCATTTT
CASSQRADQPQHF
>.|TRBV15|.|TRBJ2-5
TGTGCCACCAGCAGGGGGCGAGAGACCCAGTACTTC
CATSRGRETQYF
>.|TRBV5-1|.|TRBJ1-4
TGCGCCAGCAGCTTGGAGGAGGGAGCCCATGCAACTAATGAAAAACTGTTTTTT
CASSLEEGAHATNEKLFF
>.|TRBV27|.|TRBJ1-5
TGTGCCAGCAGTTTATGGGGGGGCGGGGTTAGGCAGCCCCAGCATTTT
CASSLWGGGVRQPQHF
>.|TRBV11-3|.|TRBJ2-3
TGTGCCAGCAGCTTAGATCCAGGGCCAGATACGCAGTATTTT
CASSLDPGPDTQYF
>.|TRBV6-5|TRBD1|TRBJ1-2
TGTGCCAGCACCAGAAATAGACAGGGTCATGGCTACACCTTC
CASTRNRQGHGYTF
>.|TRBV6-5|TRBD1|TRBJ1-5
TGTGCCAGCAGTCGGACAGGGGTAAAGAATCAGCCCCAGCATTTT
CASSRTGVKNQPQHF
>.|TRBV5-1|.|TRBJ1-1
TGCGCCAGCAGCCCGTACGCCAATCAGGGGCGAAGGTCTGAAGCTTTCTTT
CASSPYANQGRRSEAFF
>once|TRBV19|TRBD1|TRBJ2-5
TGTGCCAGTAGTGCCGACAGGGGCGAAGAGACCCAGTACTTC
CASSADRGEETQYF
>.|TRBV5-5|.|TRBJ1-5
TGTGCCAGCAGCCAAACGGACAGCTGGCAGCCCCAGCATTTT
CASSQTDSWQPQHF
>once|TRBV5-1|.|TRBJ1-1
TGCGCCAGCAGCCTAACAACAGGGTACTTGAACACTGAAGCTTTCTTT
CASSLTTGYLNTEAFF
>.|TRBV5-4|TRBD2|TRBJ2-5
TGTGCCAGCAGATCTTTTCGGGGGGGCCGGGAGACCCAGTACTTC
CASRSFRGGRETQYF
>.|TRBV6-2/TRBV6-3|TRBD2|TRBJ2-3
TGTGCCAGCAGCCCGGGACTAGCGGGAGGCACAGATACGCAGTATTTT
CASSPGLAGGTDTQYF
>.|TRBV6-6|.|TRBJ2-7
TGTGCCAGCATCATAGGACCGTCGGGGATCTACGAGCAGTACTTC
CASIIGPSGIYEQYF
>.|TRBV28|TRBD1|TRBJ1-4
TGTGCCAGCAATCCCCGACAGGGGGGTTATGAAAAACTGTTTTTT
CASNPRQGGYEKLFF
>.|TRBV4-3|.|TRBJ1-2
TGCGCCAGCAGCCTGGAGAGAAAGTATGGCTACACCTTC
CASSLERKYGYTF